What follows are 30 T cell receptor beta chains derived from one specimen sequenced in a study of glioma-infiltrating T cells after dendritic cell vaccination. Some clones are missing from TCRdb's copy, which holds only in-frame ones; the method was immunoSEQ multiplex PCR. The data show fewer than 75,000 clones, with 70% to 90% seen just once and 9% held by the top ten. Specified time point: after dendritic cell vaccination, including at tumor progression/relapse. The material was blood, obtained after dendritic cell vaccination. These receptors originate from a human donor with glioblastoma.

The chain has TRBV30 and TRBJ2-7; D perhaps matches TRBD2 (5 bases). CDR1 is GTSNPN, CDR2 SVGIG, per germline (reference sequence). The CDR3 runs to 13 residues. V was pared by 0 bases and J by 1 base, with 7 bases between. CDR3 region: CAWSVGRSYEQYF. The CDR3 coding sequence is TGTGCCTGGAGTGTGGGGAGATCCTACGAGCAGTACTTC.

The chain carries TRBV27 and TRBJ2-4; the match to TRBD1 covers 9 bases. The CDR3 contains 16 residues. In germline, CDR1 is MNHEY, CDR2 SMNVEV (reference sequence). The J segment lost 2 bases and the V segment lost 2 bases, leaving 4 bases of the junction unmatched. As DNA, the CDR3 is TGTGCCAGCAGTTTAAGCGGACAGGGGACCAAAAACATTCAGTACTTC. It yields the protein CASSLSGQGTKNIQYF.

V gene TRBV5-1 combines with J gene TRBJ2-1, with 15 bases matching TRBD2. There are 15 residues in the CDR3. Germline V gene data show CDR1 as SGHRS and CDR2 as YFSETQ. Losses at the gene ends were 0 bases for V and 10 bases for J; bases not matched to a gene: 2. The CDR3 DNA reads TGCGCCAGCAGCTTGGGGACTAGCGGGGGGGTGGAGCAGTTCTTC. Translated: CASSLGTSGGVEQFF.

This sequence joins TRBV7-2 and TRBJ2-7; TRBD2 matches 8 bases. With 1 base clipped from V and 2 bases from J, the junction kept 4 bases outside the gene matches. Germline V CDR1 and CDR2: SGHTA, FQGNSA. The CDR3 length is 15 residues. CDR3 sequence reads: CASSLDSGEAYEQYF. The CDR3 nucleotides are TGTGCCAGCAGCTTAGATAGCGGGGAAGCCTACGAGCAGTACTTC. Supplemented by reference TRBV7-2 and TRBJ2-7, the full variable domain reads GAGVSQSPSNKVTEKGKDVELRCDPISGHTALYWYRQSLGQGLEFLIYFQGNSAPDKSGLPSDRFSAERTGGSVSTLTIQRTQQEDSAVYLCASSLDSGEAYEQYFGPGTRLTVT.

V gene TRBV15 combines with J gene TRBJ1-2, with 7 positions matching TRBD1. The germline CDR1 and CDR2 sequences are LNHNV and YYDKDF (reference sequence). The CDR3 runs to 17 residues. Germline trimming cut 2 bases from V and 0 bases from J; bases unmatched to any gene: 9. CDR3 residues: CATSRTRQGGTNYGYTF. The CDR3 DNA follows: TGTGCCACCAGCAGAACAAGACAGGGCGGTACTAACTATGGCTACACCTTC.

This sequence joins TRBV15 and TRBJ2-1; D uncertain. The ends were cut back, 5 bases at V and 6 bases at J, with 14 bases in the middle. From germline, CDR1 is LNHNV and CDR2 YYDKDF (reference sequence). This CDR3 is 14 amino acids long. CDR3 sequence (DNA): TGTGCCACCAGCTTACTACTTAGCTCCAATGAGCAGTTCTTC. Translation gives CATSLLLSSNEQFF.

This chain's CDR3 is CAISGGGLIGTDTQYF. CDR3 nucleotides: TGTGCCATCAGTGGAGGGGGATTAATAGGTACAGATACGCAGTATTTT. J is TRBJ2-3 and V is TRBV10-3; a possible D gene is TRBD1 (6 bases). The CDR3 runs 16 residues. V was cut by 4 bases and J by 3 bases, with 17 bases left in between. CDR1 and CDR2 from the germline V gene are ENHRY and SYGVKD.

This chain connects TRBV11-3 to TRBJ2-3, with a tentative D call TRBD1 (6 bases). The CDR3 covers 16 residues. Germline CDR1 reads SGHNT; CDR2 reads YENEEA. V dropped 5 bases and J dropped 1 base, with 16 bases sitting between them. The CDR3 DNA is TGTGCCAGCAGCCTAACAGGGTATAGACGCACAGATACGCAGTATTTT. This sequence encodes CASSLTGYRRTDTQYF.

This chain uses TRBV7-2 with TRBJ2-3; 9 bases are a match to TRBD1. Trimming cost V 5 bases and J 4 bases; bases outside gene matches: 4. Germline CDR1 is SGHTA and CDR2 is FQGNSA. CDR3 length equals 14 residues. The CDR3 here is CASSDRGSADTQYF. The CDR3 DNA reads TGTGCCAGCAGCGACAGGGGGAGCGCAGATACGCAGTATTTT.

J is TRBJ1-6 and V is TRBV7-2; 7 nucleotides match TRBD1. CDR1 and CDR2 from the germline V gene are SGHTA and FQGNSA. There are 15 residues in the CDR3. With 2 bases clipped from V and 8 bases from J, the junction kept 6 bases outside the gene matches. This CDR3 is CASSLRRGLDSPLHF. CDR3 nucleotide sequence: TGTGCCAGCAGCTTAAGGAGGGGGCTTGATTCACCCCTCCACTTT. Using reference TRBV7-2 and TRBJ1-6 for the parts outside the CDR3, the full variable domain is GAGVSQSPSNKVTEKGKDVELRCDPISGHTALYWYRQSLGQGLEFLIYFQGNSAPDKSGLPSDRFSAERTGGSVSTLTIQRTQQEDSAVYLCASSLRRGLDSPLHFGNGTRLTVT.

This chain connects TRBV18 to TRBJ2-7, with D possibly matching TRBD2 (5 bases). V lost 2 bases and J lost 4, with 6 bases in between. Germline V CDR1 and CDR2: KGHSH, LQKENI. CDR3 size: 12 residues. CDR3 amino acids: CASSPGRYEQYF. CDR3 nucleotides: TGTGCCAGCTCACCAGGGAGATACGAGCAGTACTTC.

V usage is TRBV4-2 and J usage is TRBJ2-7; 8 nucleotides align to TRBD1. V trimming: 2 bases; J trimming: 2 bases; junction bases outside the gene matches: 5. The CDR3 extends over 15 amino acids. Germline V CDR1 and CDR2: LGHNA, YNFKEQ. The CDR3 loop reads CASSQMDREPYEQYF. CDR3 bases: TGTGCCAGCAGCCAAATGGACAGGGAGCCCTACGAGCAGTACTTC.

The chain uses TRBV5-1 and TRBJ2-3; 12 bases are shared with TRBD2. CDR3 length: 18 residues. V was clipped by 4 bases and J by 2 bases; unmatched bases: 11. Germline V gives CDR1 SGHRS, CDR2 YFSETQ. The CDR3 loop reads CASSREPSGGGATDTQYF. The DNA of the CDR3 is TGCGCCAGCAGCCGGGAACCTAGCGGGGGGGGAGCCACAGATACGCAGTATTTT.

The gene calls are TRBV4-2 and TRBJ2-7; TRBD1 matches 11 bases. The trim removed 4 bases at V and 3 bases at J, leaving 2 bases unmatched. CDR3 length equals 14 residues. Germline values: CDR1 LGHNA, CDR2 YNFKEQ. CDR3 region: CASSPGQGDYEQYF. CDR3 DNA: TGTGCCAGCAGCCCGGGACAGGGGGACTACGAGCAGTACTTC.

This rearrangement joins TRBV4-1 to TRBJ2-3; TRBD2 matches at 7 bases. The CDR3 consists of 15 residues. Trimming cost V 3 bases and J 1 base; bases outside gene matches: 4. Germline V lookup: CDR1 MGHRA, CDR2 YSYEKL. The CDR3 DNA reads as TGCGCCAGCAGCCAGCGGGCGGGGGGCACAGATACGCAGTATTTT. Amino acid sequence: CASSQRAGGTDTQYF.

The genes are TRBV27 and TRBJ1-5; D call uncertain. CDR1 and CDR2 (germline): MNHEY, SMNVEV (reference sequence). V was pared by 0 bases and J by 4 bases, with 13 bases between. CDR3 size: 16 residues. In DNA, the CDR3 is TGTGCCAGCAGTTTATCGGCGGCCGGCCCTAATCAGCCCCAGCATTTT. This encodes CASSLSAAGPNQPQHF.

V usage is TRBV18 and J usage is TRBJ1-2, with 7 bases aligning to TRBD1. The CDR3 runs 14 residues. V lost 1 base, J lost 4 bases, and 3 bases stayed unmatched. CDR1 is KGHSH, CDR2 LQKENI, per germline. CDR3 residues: CASSPLRGLYGYTF. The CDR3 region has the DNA TGTGCCAGCTCACCACTGAGGGGGCTCTATGGCTACACCTTC. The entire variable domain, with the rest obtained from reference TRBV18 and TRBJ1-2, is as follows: NAGVMQNPRHLVRRRGQEARLRCSPMKGHSHVYWYRQLPEEGLKFMVYLQKENIIDESGMPKERFSAEFPKEGPSILRIQQVVRGDSAAYFCASSPLRGLYGYTFGSGTRLTVV.

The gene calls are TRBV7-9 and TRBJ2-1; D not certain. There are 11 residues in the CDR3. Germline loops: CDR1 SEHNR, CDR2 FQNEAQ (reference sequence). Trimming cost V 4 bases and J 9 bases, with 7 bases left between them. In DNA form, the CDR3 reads TGTGCCAGCAGCTCTCCAGGTGAGCAGTTCTTC. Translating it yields CASSSPGEQFF.

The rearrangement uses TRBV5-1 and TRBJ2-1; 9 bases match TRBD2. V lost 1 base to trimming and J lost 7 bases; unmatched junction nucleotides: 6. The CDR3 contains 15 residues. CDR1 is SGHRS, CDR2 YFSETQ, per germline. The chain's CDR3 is CASSLSGGLGNEQFF. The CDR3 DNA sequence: TGCGCCAGCAGCTTGAGCGGGGGGCTAGGAAATGAGCAGTTCTTC.

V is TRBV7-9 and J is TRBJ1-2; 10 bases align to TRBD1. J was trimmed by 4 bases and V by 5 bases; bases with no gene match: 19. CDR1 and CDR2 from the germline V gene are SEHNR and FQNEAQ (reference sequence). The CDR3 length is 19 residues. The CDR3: CASSLRVGDRGGLGYGYTF. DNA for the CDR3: TGTGCCAGCAGCCTAAGGGTAGGGGACAGGGGAGGTCTCGGCTATGGCTACACCTTC.

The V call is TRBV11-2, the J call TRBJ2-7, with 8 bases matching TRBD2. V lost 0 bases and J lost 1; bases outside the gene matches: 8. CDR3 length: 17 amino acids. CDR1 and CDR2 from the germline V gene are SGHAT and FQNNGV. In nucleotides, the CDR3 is TGTGCCAGCAGCTTAGAGTATGGGACTAGAGGTTCCTACGAGCAGTACTTC. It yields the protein CASSLEYGTRGSYEQYF.

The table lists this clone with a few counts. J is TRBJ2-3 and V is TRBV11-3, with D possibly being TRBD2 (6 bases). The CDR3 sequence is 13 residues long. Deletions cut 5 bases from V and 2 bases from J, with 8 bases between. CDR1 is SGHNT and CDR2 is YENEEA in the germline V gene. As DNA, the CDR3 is TGTGCCAGCAGCAGACTAGACACAGATACGCAGTATTTT. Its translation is CASSRLDTDTQYF.

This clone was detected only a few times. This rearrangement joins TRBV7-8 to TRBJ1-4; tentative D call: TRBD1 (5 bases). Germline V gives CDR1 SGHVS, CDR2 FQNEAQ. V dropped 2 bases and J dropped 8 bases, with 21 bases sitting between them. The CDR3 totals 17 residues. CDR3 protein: CASSLLQGEKIGEKLFF. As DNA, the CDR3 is TGTGCCAGCAGCTTACTCCAGGGTGAAAAGATTGGCGAAAAACTGTTTTTT.

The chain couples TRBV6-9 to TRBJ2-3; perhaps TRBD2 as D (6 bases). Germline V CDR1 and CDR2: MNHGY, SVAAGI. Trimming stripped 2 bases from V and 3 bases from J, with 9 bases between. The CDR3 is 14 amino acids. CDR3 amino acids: CASSYTRGTDTQYF. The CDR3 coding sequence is TGTGCCAGCAGTTATACGCGGGGTACAGATACGCAGTATTTT.

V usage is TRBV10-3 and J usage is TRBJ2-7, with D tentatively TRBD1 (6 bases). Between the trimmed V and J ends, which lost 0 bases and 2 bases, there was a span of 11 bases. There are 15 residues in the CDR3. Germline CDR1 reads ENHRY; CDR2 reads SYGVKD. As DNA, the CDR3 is TGTGCCATCAGTGAGTCGCGACAGGAGCCCTACGAGCAGTACTTC. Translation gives CAISESRQEPYEQYF.

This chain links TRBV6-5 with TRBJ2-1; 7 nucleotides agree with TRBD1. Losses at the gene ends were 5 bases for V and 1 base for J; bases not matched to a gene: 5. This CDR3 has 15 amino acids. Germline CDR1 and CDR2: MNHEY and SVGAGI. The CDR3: CASSMGQLSYNEQFF. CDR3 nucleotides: TGTGCCAGCAGTATGGGACAGCTTTCCTACAATGAGCAGTTCTTC.

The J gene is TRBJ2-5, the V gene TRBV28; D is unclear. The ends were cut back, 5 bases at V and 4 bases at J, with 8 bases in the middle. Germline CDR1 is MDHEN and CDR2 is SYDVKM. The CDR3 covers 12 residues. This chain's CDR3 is CASSQRVETQYF. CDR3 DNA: TGTGCCAGCAGTCAACGGGTAGAGACCCAGTACTTC.

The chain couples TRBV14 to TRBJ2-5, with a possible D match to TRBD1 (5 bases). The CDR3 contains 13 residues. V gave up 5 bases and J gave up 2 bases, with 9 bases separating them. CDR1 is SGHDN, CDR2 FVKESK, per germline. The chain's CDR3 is CASSGRGQETQYF. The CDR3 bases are TGTGCCAGCAGCGGAAGGGGACAAGAGACCCAGTACTTC.

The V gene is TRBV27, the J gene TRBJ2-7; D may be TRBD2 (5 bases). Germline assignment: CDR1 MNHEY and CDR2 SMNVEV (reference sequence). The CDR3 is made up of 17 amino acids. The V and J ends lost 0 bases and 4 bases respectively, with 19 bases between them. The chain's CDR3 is CASSLSTAAEKRYEQYF. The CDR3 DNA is TGTGCCAGCAGTTTATCCACAGCGGCAGAGAAGAGATACGAGCAGTACTTC.

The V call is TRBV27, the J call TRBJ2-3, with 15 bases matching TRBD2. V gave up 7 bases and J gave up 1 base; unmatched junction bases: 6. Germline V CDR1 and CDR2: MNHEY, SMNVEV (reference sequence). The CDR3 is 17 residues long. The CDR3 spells CASTGLAGGGGTDTQYF. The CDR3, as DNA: TGTGCCAGCACCGGACTAGCGGGGGGGGGTGGCACAGATACGCAGTATTTT.